The rows below give T cell receptor beta chains drawn from one sample of a study of blood T cell repertoires in COVID-19. Clones were read by immunoSEQ multiplex PCR, and TCRdb kept only the in-frame ones, dropping some. The sample holds over 250,000 clones, 65% to 90% seen once. The sample taken for sequencing was peripheral blood. These TCRs come from a human donor in a cohort sampled during active COVID-19. CDR3s include the opening cysteine and the closing phenylalanine or tryptophan. Each record gives: J gene, D gene, V gene, clone size, CDR3 DNA, CDR3 protein. D genes are given only for firm matches. Only some rows state a clone size, as once, few, many or a class for expanded clones.

TRBJ2-2 | . | TRBV29-1 | . | TGCAGCGTTGAGGGCGTTTCTAATCCGGGGGAGCTGTTTTTT | CSVEGVSNPGELFF
TRBJ1-3 | . | TRBV3-1/TRBV3-2 | . | TGTGCCAGCAGCCCCGGGGACACCCGCTTTGGCACCATATATTTT | CASSPGDTRFGTIYF
TRBJ2-7 | . | TRBV29-1 | . | TGCAGCGTGGTGAGTCCCGGGACTCAGGGCGAGCAGTACTTC | CSVVSPGTQGEQYF
TRBJ2-3 | . | TRBV7-2 | . | TGTGCCAGCAGCTCGGAGATCCCAGATACGCAGTATTTT | CASSSEIPDTQYF
TRBJ1-5 | TRBD1 | TRBV18 | . | TGTGCCAGCTCACCTCAGGGGGATCAGCCCCAGCATTTT | CASSPQGDQPQHF
TRBJ2-1 | TRBD2 | TRBV5-1 | . | TGCGCCAGCAGCTTTTCCACTAGCGGGACCTACAATGAGCAGTTCTTC | CASSFSTSGTYNEQFF
TRBJ1-5 | . | TRBV2 | . | TGTGCCAGCAGAACCGCGAGGGGGAATCAGCCCCAGCATTTT | CASRTARGNQPQHF
TRBJ2-1 | . | TRBV14 | . | TGTGCCAGCAGCCAAGATCGGGGAGTTACCAATGAGCAGTTCTTC | CASSQDRGVTNEQFF
TRBJ2-5 | . | TRBV7-2 | . | TGTGCCAGCAGCTTAACAACAGAGACCCAGTACTTC | CASSLTTETQYF
TRBJ2-1 | . | TRBV24-1 | . | TGTGCCACCAGTGACCGGGACTACAATGAGCAGTTCTTC | CATSDRDYNEQFF
TRBJ1-1 | . | TRBV18 | . | TGTGCCAGCTCACCAATCCCGAGAAACACTGAAGCTTTCTTT | CASSPIPRNTEAFF
TRBJ2-7 | . | TRBV11-3 | . | TGTGCCAGCAGCTTATCGGGGATAGGACCCTACGAGCAGTACTTC | CASSLSGIGPYEQYF
TRBJ2-1 | TRBD2 | TRBV6-2/TRBV6-3 | . | TGTGCCAGCAGTTACCCGGGACTAGTCAATGAGCAGTTCTTC | CASSYPGLVNEQFF
TRBJ2-5 | . | TRBV7-2 | . | TGTGCCAGCAGCGCATCCGGGACTTCGTACCAAGAGACCCAGTACTTC | CASSASGTSYQETQYF
TRBJ1-5 | . | TRBV7-8 | . | TGTGCCAGCGGGGGGTCCACCCCTGATCAGCCCCAGCATTTT | CASGGSTPDQPQHF
TRBJ1-1 | . | TRBV6-5 | . | TGTGCCAGCAGAACAACACGGAACACTGAAGCTTTCTTT | CASRTTRNTEAFF
TRBJ1-2 | . | TRBV25-1 | . | TGTGCCAGCAGTGAATACCAGGAGGGCTCGGATGGCTACACCTTC | CASSEYQEGSDGYTF
TRBJ1-1 | . | TRBV27 | . | TGTGCCAGCAGACCCTACAGGGTACCCACTGAAGCTTTCTTT | CASRPYRVPTEAFF
TRBJ2-1 | TRBD1 | TRBV5-1 | . | TGCGCCAGCAGCCCAGGTAGCAGGGGGCAAAATGAGCAGTTCTTC | CASSPGSRGQNEQFF
TRBJ2-7 | . | TRBV7-2 | once | TGTGCCAGCAGCTTAGGCGGTAGCTTGGAGCAGTACTTC | CASSLGGSLEQYF
TRBJ2-3 | TRBD2 | TRBV7-9 | . | TGTGCCAGCAGCCCAGGGACTATAACAGATACGCAGTATTTT | CASSPGTITDTQYF
TRBJ1-2 | TRBD1 | TRBV2 | . | TGTGCCAGCAGGGGACAGGGAGTCGATGGGTGCACCTTC | CASRGQGVDGCTF
TRBJ2-7 | . | TRBV11-2 | many | TGTGCCAGCAGCTTGAGCGGCTACGAGCAGTACTTC | CASSLSGYEQYF
TRBJ2-2 | . | TRBV5-1 | . | TGCGCCAGCAGCTTTTCTGACACCGGGGAGCTGTTTTTT | CASSFSDTGELFF
TRBJ2-1 | TRBD2 | TRBV3-1/TRBV3-2 | . | TGTGCCAGCAGCACGACGGGACTAGCGGGCAATGAGCAGTTCTTC | CASSTTGLAGNEQFF
TRBJ2-1 | TRBD2 | TRBV4-2 | few | TGTGCCAGCAGCCCGGAAACTAGCGGAACCTACAATGAGCAGTTCTTC | CASSPETSGTYNEQFF
TRBJ1-2 | TRBD1 | TRBV6-4 | . | TGTGCCAGCAAGTGGGACAGACACTTCTATGGCTACACCTTC | CASKWDRHFYGYTF
TRBJ2-7 | TRBD2 | TRBV9 | . | TGTGCCAGCAGCGGCGGTTTTAGCGGGAGAACCTACGAGCAGTACTTC | CASSGGFSGRTYEQYF
TRBJ2-2 | TRBD2 | TRBV9 | few | TGTGCCAGCAACCCGGGAGGGCCAGGCGGGGAGCTGTTTTTT | CASNPGGPGGELFF
TRBJ1-5 | TRBD1 | TRBV6-2/TRBV6-3 | . | TGTGCCAGCAGTCCAGCCTCGACAGGGTTTGTTTCGTATAGCAATCAGCCCCAGCATTTT | CASSPASTGFVSYSNQPQHF
TRBJ2-5 | TRBD2 | TRBV19 | . | TGTGCCAGTAGCCTACGGACTAGCGGCAACCAAGAGACCCAGTACTTC | CASSLRTSGNQETQYF
TRBJ2-1 | TRBD2 | TRBV15 | . | TGTGCCACCAGCAGAGCGAGCGGGAGGAAGGTCAATGAGCAGTTCTTC | CATSRASGRKVNEQFF
TRBJ2-1 | . | TRBV30 | . | TGTGCCTGGACGTTGTACAATGAGCAGTTCTTC | CAWTLYNEQFF
TRBJ2-1 | TRBD1 | TRBV28 | . | TGTGCCAGCAGTGTTGCCGGGACAGGGGCCGATGAGCAGTTCTTC | CASSVAGTGADEQFF
TRBJ2-7 | TRBD1 | TRBV6-2/TRBV6-3 | . | TGTGCCAGCAGTTATGACAGGGTTCAATACGAGCAGTACTTC | CASSYDRVQYEQYF
TRBJ2-1 | TRBD2 | TRBV6-5 | few | TGTGCCAGCAGTTCCTGGACTAGCGGTAACAATGAGCAGTTCTTC | CASSSWTSGNNEQFF
TRBJ2-7 | TRBD2 | TRBV6-5 | . | TGTGCCAGCAGTTACGTGTCTAGCGGGAGAGTCGAGCAGTACTTC | CASSYVSSGRVEQYF
TRBJ1-6 | TRBD1 | TRBV27 | . | TGTGCCAGCAAGGGACAGGGTAATTCACCCCTCCACTTT | CASKGQGNSPLHF
TRBJ2-5 | TRBD2 | TRBV18 | once | TGTGCCAGCTCAGCACTCCCCGGGACTAGCGGGAGAGTGACCCAGTACTTC | CASSALPGTSGRVTQYF
TRBJ2-1 | TRBD1 | TRBV24-1 | . | TGTGCCACCAGTGCCGCCCGGGGACAGGGGGTTAAAAATGAGCAGTTCTTC | CATSAARGQGVKNEQFF
TRBJ1-4 | . | TRBV28 | . | TGTGCCAGCAAAGACTTGTACGATCCTAATGAAAAACTGTTTTTT | CASKDLYDPNEKLFF
TRBJ2-2 | TRBD2 | TRBV5-1 | . | TGCGCCAGCAGCCACCTCCCTAGCGGGGCCACCGGGGAGCTGTTTTTT | CASSHLPSGATGELFF
TRBJ1-2 | . | TRBV19 | . | TGTGCCAGTTTCGGATTTACTAGGGGCTACACCTTC | CASFGFTRGYTF
TRBJ2-2 | . | TRBV7-9 | once | TGTGCCAGCAGCCCCCAGGTTGACACCGGGGAGCTGTTTTTT | CASSPQVDTGELFF
TRBJ2-6 | TRBD1 | TRBV7-9 | . | TGTGCCAGCAGCCGAAGATATCAGGGGGCTGGGGCCAACGTCCTGACTTTC | CASSRRYQGAGANVLTF
TRBJ1-6 | . | TRBV13 | . | TGTGCCAGCAGCCTCCGGACGGGGAATAATTCACCCCTCCACTTT | CASSLRTGNNSPLHF
TRBJ2-7 | . | TRBV7-9 | . | TGTGCCAGCAGTGGTCTAAGCTCCTACGAGCAGTACTTC | CASSGLSSYEQYF
TRBJ1-1 | . | TRBV19 | . | TGTGCCAGTAGTTCCCCAGGGGAGAGTGAAGCTTTCTTT | CASSSPGESEAFF